This TCR beta chain originates from a study of shared clonotypes between healthy human individuals. Overall study findings and caveats: Rarefaction curves obtained for sorted subsets showed sequencing incomplete despite large depth.

Method: immunoSEQ multiplex PCR; TCRdb's copy keeps in-frame clones and lacks some. The repertoire holds around 1.9 million clones, with approximately 94% as singletons. In the naive CD8 group, cells lacked CD45RO and were positively selected for CCR7, so terminally differentiated effector memory CD45RA+ cells were left out. As to this clone: Its antigen remains unknown.

The CDR3 is 12 amino acids. CDR1 is SEHNR and CDR2 is FQNEAQ in the germline V gene (reference sequence). The ends were cut back, 2 bases at V and 7 bases at J, with 8 bases in the middle. The chain links TRBV7-9 to TRBJ1-1; unclear D gene. This sequence originates from a man aged 18 to 29 in good health. Some clones in this sample may be carry-over from other donors' samples. Sequencing was performed on naive CD8+ T cells from PBMCs. Here the CDR3 DNA reads TGTGCCAGCAGCTTATCCCTAAATGAAGCTTTCTTT. Translating it yields CASSLSLNEAFF.